The 14 T cell receptor beta chains below were found in one sample sequenced in a study of cytomegalovirus exposure and HLA in healthy donors. Profiling relied on immunoSEQ multiplex PCR, and the TCRdb table lists in-frame clones only, not all of them. The sample lists some 76,000 clones; approximately 95% were seen once. Sequencing was carried out using PBMCs. These receptors all stem from a woman aged 18-35 years in good health and CMV-seropositive.

J is TRBJ1-2 and V is TRBV7-2, with TRBD1 identical over 7 bases. The CDR3 spans 15 residues. Germline values: CDR1 SGHTA, CDR2 FQGNSA. The V gene end was trimmed by 7 bases and the J gene end by 6 bases; junction bases not matched to a gene: 14. This CDR3 is CASTYRGRGPDGYTF. CDR3 DNA: TGTGCCAGCACCTACAGGGGTAGGGGGCCGGATGGCTACACCTTC. The whole variable domain, remainder taken from reference TRBV7-2 and TRBJ1-2, is GAGVSQSPSNKVTEKGKDVELRCDPISGHTALYWYRQSLGQGLEFLIYFQGNSAPDKSGLPSDRFSAERTGGSVSTLTIQRTQQEDSAVYLCASTYRGRGPDGYTFGSGTRLTVV.

The chain links TRBV30 to TRBJ1-1, with 8 bases matching TRBD1. V was pared by 0 bases and J by 6 bases, with 3 bases of the junction left unmatched. Germline CDR1 and CDR2: GTSNPN and SVGIG (reference sequence). This CDR3 is 13 amino acids long. DNA of the CDR3: TGTGCCTGGAGTGTTTGGACAGGGCCTGAAGCTTTCTTT. It is translated as CAWSVWTGPEAFF. The variable domain in full, with the rest retrieved from reference TRBV30 and TRBJ1-1, is SQTIHQWPATLVQPVGSPLSLECTVEGTSNPNLYWYRQAAGRGLQLLFYSVGIGQISSEVPQNLSASRPQDRQFILSSKKLLLSDSGFYLCAWSVWTGPEAFFGQGTRLTVV.

V is TRBV15 and J is TRBJ2-1, with D perhaps TRBD1 (7 bases). This CDR3 region has 16 residues. V lost 1 base, J lost 0 bases, and 10 bases lay in between. Germline CDR1 reads LNHNV; CDR2 reads YYDKDF (reference sequence). DNA for the CDR3: TGTGCCACCAGCAGAGTGGAGGGGGCCTCCTACAATGAGCAGTTCTTC. Translated: CATSRVEGASYNEQFF.

This clone showed up just once. The V gene is TRBV4-2, the J gene TRBJ2-7; D gene ambiguous. The CDR3 length is 13 residues. Germline CDR1 reads LGHNA; CDR2 reads YNFKEQ. V was clipped by 4 bases and J by 1 base, with 8 bases between them. Written as DNA, the CDR3 is TGTGCCAGCAGCCCTGGCCCTTCCTACGAGCAGTACTTC. As protein: CASSPGPSYEQYF.

This chain connects TRBV7-9 to TRBJ2-7; 8 bases fit TRBD1. Trimming cost V 4 bases and J 5 bases; bases outside gene matches: 13. There are 16 residues in the CDR3. The V gene's germline CDR1 is SEHNR and CDR2 FQNEAQ (reference sequence). The CDR3 sequence is CASSYQPGGYLDEQYF. CDR3 bases: TGTGCCAGCAGCTACCAACCAGGGGGCTATCTGGACGAGCAGTACTTC.

The chain couples TRBV9 to TRBJ1-4; maybe TRBD1 (5 bases). CDR1 is SGDLS, CDR2 YYNGEE, per germline. The V end lost 3 bases, the J end lost 5 bases, and 17 bases lay between the germline ends. The CDR3 totals 16 residues. CDR3 in amino acids: CASSANGGLRNEKLFF. The CDR3 DNA reads TGTGCCAGCAGCGCTAACGGGGGACTCCGAAATGAAAAACTGTTTTTT.

The chain employs TRBV7-9 and TRBJ2-3; 7 nucleotides agree with TRBD1. The CDR3 contains 16 residues. Per the germline V gene, CDR1 is SEHNR and CDR2 is FQNEAQ (reference sequence). Trimming removed 0 bases from V and 0 bases from J; junction bases left unmatched: 3. The CDR3 spells CASSLAIGGSTDTQYF. The CDR3 coding sequence is TGTGCCAGCAGCTTAGCGATAGGGGGCAGCACAGATACGCAGTATTTT.

The genes are TRBV29-1 and TRBJ2-1; 7 bases align to TRBD2. V lost 8 bases and J lost 6; bases outside the gene matches: 16. The CDR3 spans 15 residues. Germline V gene data show CDR1 as SQVTM and CDR2 as ANQGSEA. The CDR3 DNA is TGCAGCTTGGAGGGGAGTTCGCGGGGGTTCAATGAGCAGTTCTTC. This sequence encodes CSLEGSSRGFNEQFF.

V usage is TRBV6-5 and J usage is TRBJ1-2; 9 positions match TRBD1. Trimming removed 5 bases from V and 2 bases from J; junction bases left unmatched: 3. This CDR3 is built from 14 residues. CDR1 and CDR2 (germline): MNHEY, SVGAGI. The CDR3 coding sequence is TGTGCCAGCAGTCCTGGACAGGGGAACTATGGCTACACCTTC. It specifies CASSPGQGNYGYTF.

This chain joins TRBV15 and TRBJ2-1; D is possibly TRBD1 (7 bases). The CDR3 totals 16 residues. V was shortened by 3 bases and J by 5 bases, with 17 bases between the two germline ends. The germline V gene has CDR1 LNHNV and CDR2 YYDKDF (reference sequence). CDR3 sequence: CATSRPYRGTDNEQFF. The CDR3 DNA is TGTGCCACCAGCAGGCCATACCGCGGGACAGACAATGAGCAGTTCTTC. Based on the CDR3 plus reference TRBV15 and TRBJ2-1, the full variable domain is DAMVIQNPRYQVTQFGKPVTLSCSQTLNHNVMYWYQQKSSQAPKLLFHYYDKDFNNEADTPDNFQSRRPNTSFCFLDIRSPGLGDTAMYLCATSRPYRGTDNEQFFGPGTRLTVL.

The V and J genes are TRBV18 and TRBJ2-3; a possible D gene is TRBD2 (6 bases). The germline V gene encodes CDR1 KGHSH and CDR2 LQKENI. The CDR3 spans 15 residues. V was cut by 3 bases and J by 6 bases, with 16 bases left in between. The CDR3 nucleotides are TGTGCCAGCTCACCGTCGGGCGGGGCAAGGGATACGCAGTATTTT. Its protein is CASSPSGGARDTQYF.

A single count supports this clone. The V gene is TRBV27, the J gene TRBJ2-5, with no clear D. V lost 3 bases and J lost 2, with 7 bases in between. CDR1 is MNHEY, CDR2 SMNVEV, per germline (reference sequence). This CDR3 contains 13 residues. In DNA form, the CDR3 reads TGTGCCAGCAGTTTGATGGCTCAAGAGACCCAGTACTTC. This gives the protein CASSLMAQETQYF.

This rearrangement joins TRBV9 to TRBJ2-1, with 8 bases lining up with TRBD2. CDR1 and CDR2 (germline): SGDLS, YYNGEE. The V and J ends lost 0 bases and 0 bases, in that order; junction bases with no gene match: 8. This CDR3 is built from 18 residues. CDR3 protein: CASSVAGAGESSYNEQFF. In DNA form, the CDR3 reads TGTGCCAGCAGCGTAGCGGGAGCGGGGGAGAGCTCCTACAATGAGCAGTTCTTC.

This clone was recorded only once. This sequence joins TRBV5-6 and TRBJ1-4, with 8 bases that match TRBD1. Germline V gene lookup returns CDR1 SGHDT and CDR2 YYEEEE. CDR3 length: 14 residues. J gave up 8 bases and V 4 bases, and 7 bases lay outside the gene matches. CDR3 DNA: TGTGCCAGCAGCGCCGGGACAGGAGGAGAAAAACTGTTTTTT. Translated, it gives CASSAGTGGEKLFF.